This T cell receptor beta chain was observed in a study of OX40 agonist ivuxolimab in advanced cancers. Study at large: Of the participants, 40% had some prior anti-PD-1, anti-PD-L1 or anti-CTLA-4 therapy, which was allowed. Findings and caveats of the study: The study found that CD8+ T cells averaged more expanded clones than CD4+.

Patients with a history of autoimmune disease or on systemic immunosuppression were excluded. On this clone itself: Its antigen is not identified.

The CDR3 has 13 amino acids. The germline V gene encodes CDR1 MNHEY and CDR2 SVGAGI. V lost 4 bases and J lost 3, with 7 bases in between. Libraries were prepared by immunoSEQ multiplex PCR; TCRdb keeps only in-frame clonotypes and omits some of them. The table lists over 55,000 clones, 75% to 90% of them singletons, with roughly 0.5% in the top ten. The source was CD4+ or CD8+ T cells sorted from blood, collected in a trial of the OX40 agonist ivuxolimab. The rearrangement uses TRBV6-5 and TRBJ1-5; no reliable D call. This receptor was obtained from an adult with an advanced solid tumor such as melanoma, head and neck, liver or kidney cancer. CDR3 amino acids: CASSWGFNQPQHF. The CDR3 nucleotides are TGTGCCAGCAGTTGGGGTTTCAATCAGCCCCAGCATTTT.